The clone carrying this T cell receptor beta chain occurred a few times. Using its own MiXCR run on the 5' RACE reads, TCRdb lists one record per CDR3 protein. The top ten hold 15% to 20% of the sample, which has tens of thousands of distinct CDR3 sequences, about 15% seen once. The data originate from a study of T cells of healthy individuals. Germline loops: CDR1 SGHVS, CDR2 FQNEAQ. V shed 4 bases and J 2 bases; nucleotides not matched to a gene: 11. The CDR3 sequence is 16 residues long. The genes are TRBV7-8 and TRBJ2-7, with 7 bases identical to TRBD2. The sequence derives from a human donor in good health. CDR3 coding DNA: TGTGCCAGCAGCTGGGGTAGCGGGCCTACTACCTACGAGCAGTACTTC. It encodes CASSWGSGPTTYEQYF.